This TCR delta chain was recovered during a study of Vδ1+ human thymocytes. A few counts support this clone. Its antigen remains unidentified. Thymocytes were sorted as CD3+ TCRVdelta1+ TCRVdelta2- after alphabeta T cell depletion. The ends lost 5 bases at V and 0 bases at J; junction bases unmatched: 27. Per the germline V gene, CDR1 is TSWWSYY and CDR2 is QGS. This CDR3 region has 24 residues. The template was reverse-transcribed extracted RNA. CDR3 amplicons came from multiplex PCR with pooled V-gene forward and constant-region reverse primers. TCRdb processed the multiplex PCR reads again with the CATT caller. The sample carries more than 45,000 delta-chain clones, approximately 16% recorded once. Study-wide results and limits: Thymic delta-chain repertoires held roughly 20% Vdelta2 sequences and few Vdelta3, despite high sort purity. Thymic TRG and TRD repertoires appeared highly polyclonal.

This clonotype was obtained from a girl younger than two who had congenital heart surgery. Sequencing was performed on Vdelta1+ gamma-delta thymocytes from the thymus. Subset of the sample: FACS-sorted CD3+ TCRalphabeta- TCRVdelta1+ TCRVdelta2- thymocytes. V and J are TRDV1 and TRDJ1, with TRDD3 matching over 13 bases. For the CDR3, the DNA is TGTGCTCTTGGGTGGCCTTCCTACAACCTGACGTCGTACTGGGGGATACGGTACACCGATAAACTCATCTTT. Its protein product is CALGWPSYNLTSYWGIRYTDKLIF.